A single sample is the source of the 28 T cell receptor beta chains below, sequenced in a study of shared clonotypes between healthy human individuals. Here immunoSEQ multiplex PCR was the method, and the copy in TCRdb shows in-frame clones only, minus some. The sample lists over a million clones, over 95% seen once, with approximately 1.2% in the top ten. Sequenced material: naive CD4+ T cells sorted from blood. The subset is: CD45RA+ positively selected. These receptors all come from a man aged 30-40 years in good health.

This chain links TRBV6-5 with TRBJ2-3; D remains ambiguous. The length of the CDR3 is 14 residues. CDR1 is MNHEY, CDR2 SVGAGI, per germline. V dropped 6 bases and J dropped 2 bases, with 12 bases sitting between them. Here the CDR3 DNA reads TGTGCCAGCAGGCGGATGGCACTCACAGATACGCAGTATTTT. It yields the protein CASRRMALTDTQYF.

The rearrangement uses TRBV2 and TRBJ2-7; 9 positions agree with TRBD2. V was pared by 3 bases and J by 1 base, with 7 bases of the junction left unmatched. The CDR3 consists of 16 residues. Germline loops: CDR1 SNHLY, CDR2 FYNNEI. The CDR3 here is CASSENGGRASYEQYF. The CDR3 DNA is TGTGCCAGCAGTGAGAACGGCGGGAGGGCTTCCTACGAGCAGTACTTC.

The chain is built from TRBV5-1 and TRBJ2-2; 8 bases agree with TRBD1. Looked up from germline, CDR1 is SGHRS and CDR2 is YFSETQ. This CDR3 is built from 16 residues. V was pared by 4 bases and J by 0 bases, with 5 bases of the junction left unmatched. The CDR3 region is CASSNGQGANTGELFF. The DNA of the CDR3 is TGCGCCAGCAGCAACGGACAGGGCGCGAACACCGGGGAGCTGTTTTTT.

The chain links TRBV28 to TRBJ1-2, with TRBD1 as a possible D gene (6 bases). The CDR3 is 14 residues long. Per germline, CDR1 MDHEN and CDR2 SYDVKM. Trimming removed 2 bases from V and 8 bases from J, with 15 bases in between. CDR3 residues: CASSLQGKVRGYTF. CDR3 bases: TGTGCCAGCAGTTTACAGGGGAAAGTGCGCGGCTACACCTTC.

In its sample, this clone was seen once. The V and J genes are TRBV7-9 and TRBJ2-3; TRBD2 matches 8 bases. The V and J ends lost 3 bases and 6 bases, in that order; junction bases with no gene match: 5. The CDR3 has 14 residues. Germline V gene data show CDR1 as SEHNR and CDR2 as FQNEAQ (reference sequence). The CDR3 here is CASSFSGGRDTQYF. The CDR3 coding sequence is TGTGCCAGCAGCTTCTCAGGCGGGAGGGATACGCAGTATTTT.

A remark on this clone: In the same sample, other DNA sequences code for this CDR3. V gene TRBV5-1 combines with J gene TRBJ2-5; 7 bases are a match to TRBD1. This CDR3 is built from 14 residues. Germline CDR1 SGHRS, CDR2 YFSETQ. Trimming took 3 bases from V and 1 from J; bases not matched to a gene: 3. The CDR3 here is CASSSTGVQETQYF. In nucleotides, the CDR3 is TGCGCCAGCAGCTCAACAGGGGTCCAAGAGACCCAGTACTTC.

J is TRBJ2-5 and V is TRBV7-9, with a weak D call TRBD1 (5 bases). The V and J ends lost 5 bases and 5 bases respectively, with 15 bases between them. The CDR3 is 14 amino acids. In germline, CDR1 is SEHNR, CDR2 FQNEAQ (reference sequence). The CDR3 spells CASSTVSGIETQYF. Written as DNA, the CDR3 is TGTGCCAGCAGCACCGTCTCAGGGATTGAGACCCAGTACTTC.

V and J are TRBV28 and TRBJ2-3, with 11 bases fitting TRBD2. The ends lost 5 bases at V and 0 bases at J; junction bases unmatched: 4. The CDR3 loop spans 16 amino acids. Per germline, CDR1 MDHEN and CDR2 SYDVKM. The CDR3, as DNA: TGTGCCAGCAGTGCCGCTAGCGGGAGGAGCACAGATACGCAGTATTTT. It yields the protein CASSAASGRSTDTQYF.

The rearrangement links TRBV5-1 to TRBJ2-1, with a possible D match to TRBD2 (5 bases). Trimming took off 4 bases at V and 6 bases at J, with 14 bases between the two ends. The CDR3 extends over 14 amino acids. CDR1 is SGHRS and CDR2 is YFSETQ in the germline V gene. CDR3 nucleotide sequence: TGCGCCAGCAGCCCGGGGTCGACGGCCAATGAGCAGTTCTTC. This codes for CASSPGSTANEQFF.

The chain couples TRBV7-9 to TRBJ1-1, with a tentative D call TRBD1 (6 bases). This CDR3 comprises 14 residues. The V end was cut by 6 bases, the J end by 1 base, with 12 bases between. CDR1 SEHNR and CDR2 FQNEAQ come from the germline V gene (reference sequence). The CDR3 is CASSKQGSNTEAFF. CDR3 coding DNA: TGTGCCAGCAGTAAACAGGGCTCGAACACTGAAGCTTTCTTT. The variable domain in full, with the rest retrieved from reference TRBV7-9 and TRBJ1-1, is DTGVSQNPRHKITKRGQNVTFRCDPISEHNRLYWYRQTLGQGPEFLTYFQNEAQLEKSRLLSDRFSAERPKGSFSTLEIQRTEQGDSAMYLCASSKQGSNTEAFFGQGTRLTVV.

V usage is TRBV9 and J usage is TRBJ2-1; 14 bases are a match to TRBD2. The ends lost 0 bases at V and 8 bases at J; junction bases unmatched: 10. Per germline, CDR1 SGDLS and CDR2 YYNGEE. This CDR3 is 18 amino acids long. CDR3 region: CASSVAPGLAGDGDEQFF. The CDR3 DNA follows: TGTGCCAGCAGCGTAGCGCCGGGACTAGCGGGAGATGGAGATGAGCAGTTCTTC.

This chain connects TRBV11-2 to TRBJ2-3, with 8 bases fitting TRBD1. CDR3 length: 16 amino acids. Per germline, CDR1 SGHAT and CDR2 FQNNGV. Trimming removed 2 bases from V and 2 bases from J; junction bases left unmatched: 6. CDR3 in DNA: TGTGCCAGCAGCTTACCGAGGACAGGGATCACAGATACGCAGTATTTT. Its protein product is CASSLPRTGITDTQYF.

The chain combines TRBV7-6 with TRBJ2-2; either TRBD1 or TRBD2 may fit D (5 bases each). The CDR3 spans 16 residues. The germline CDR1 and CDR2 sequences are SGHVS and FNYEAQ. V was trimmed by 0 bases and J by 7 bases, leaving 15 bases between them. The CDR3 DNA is TGTGCCAGCAGCTTAGCTTTGGGACGCCCGGTCGGGGAGCTGTTTTTT. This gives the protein CASSLALGRPVGELFF.

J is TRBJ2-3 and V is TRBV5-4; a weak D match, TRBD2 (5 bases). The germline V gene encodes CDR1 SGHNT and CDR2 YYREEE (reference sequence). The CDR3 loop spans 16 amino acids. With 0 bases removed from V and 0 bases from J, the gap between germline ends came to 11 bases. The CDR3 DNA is TGTGCCAGCAGCTTGGTAGGCAGGACTAGCACAGATACGCAGTATTTT. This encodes CASSLVGRTSTDTQYF.

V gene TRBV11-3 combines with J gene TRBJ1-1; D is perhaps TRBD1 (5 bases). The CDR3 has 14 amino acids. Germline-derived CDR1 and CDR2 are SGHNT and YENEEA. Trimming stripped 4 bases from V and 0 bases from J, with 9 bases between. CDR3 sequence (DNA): TGTGCCAGCAGCTCGGGACCCATGAACACTGAAGCTTTCTTT. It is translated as CASSSGPMNTEAFF.

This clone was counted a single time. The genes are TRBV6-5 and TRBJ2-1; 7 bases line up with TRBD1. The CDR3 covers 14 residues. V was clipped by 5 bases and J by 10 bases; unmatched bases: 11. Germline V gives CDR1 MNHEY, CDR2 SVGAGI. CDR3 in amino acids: CASSAKTGPVEQFF. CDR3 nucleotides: TGTGCCAGCAGTGCAAAGACAGGGCCGGTCGAGCAGTTCTTC.

The CDR3 bases are TGTGCCAGCAGAGCCTGGGACAGACAAGAGACCCAGTACTTC. It is translated as CASRAWDRQETQYF. This chain uses TRBV6-1 with TRBJ2-5, with 7 bases identical to TRBD1. The germline V gene encodes CDR1 MNHNS and CDR2 SASEGT. The trim removed 6 bases at V and 2 bases at J, leaving 6 bases unmatched. The CDR3 is 14 residues long.

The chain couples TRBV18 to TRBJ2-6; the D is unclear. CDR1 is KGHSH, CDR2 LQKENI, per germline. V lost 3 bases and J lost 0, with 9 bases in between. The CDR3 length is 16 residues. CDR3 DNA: TGTGCCAGCTCACCCCAACTGCCCTCTGGGGCCAACGTCCTGACTTTC. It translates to CASSPQLPSGANVLTF.

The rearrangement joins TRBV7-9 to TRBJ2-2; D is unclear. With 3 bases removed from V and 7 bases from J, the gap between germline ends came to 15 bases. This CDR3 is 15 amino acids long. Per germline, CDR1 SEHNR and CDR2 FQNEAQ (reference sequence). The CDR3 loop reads CASSFNQVVVGELFF. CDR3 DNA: TGTGCCAGCAGCTTTAATCAGGTCGTTGTCGGGGAGCTGTTTTTT.

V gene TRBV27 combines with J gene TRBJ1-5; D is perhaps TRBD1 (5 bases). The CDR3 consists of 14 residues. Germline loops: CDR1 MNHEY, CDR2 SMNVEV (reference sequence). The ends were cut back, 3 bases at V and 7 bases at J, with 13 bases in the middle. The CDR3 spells CASSFVGPGQPQHF. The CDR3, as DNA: TGTGCCAGCAGTTTCGTGGGGCCAGGCCAGCCCCAGCATTTT.

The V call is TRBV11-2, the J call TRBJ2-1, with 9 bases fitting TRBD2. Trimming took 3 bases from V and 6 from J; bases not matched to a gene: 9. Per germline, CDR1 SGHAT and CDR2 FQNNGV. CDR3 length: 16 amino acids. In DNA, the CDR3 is TGTGCCAGCAGCTTTAGAAGCGGGAGGTTCATCAATGAGCAGTTCTTC. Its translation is CASSFRSGRFINEQFF.

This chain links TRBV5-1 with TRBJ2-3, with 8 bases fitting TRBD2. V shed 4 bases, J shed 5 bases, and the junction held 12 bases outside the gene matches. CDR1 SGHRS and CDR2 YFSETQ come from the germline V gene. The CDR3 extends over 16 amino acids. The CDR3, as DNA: TGCGCCAGCAGCCCGGGACTAGTCGAAGGCGGAGATACGCAGTATTTT. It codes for CASSPGLVEGGDTQYF.

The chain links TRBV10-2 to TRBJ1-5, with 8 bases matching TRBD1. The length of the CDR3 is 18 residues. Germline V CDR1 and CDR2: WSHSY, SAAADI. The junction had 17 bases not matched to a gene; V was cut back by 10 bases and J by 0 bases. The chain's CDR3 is CATRGRTGLVDSNQPQHF. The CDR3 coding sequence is TGCGCCACCCGGGGGAGGACAGGGCTTGTTGATAGCAATCAGCCCCAGCATTTT.

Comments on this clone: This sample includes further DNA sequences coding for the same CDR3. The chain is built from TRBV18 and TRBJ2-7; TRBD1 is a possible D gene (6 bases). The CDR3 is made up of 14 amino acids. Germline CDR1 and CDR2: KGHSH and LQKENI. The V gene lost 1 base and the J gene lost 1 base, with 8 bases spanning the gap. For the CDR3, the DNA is TGTGCCAGCTCACCACTGGACAGTTCCTACGAGCAGTACTTC. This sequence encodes CASSPLDSSYEQYF.

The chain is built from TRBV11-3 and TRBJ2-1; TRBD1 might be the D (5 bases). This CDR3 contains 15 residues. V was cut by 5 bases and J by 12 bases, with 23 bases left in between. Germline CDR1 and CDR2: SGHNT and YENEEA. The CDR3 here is CASSPGLPGERWQFF. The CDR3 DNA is TGTGCCAGCAGCCCAGGGCTCCCTGGTGAACGCTGGCAGTTCTTC. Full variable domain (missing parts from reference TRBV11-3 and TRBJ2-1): EAGVVQSPRYKIIEKKQPVAFWCNPISGHNTLYWYLQNLGQGPELLIRYENEEAVDDSQLPKDRFSAERLKGVDSTLKIQPAELGDSAVYLCASSPGLPGERWQFFGPGTRLTVL.

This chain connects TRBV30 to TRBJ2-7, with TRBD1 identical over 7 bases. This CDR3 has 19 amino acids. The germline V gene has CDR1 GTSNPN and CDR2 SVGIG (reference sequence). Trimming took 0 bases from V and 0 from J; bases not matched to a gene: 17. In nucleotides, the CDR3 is TGTGCCTGGAGTGTATTTGTGACAGGGTTCGCTTGGGGCTCCTACGAGCAGTACTTC. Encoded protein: CAWSVFVTGFAWGSYEQYF.

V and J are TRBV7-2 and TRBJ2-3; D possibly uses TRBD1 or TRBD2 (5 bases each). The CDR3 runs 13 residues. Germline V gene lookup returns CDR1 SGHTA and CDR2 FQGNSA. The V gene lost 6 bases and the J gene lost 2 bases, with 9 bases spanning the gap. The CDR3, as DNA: TGTGCCAGCAGTTCCGGGGCCACAGATACGCAGTATTTT. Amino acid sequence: CASSSGATDTQYF.

CDR3 amino acids: CASMPGTSYEQYF. CDR3 DNA: TGTGCCAGTATGCCAGGGACGTCCTACGAGCAGTACTTC. V gene TRBV19 combines with J gene TRBJ2-7; either TRBD1 or TRBD2 may fit D (5 bases each). The CDR3 covers 13 residues. Germline V lookup: CDR1 LNHDA, CDR2 SQIVND (reference sequence). The germline V and J ends were trimmed by 7 bases and 1 base, with 11 bases remaining between them.